This record looks at one TCR beta chain sequence and its context. Other nucleotide sequences from this sample produce the same CDR3. CDR1 SEHNR and CDR2 FQNEAQ come from the germline V gene (reference sequence). The V end lost 5 bases, the J end lost 4 bases, and 9 bases lay between the germline ends. The CDR3 extends over 12 amino acids. Living in 24 US areas, the participants were between roughly 18 and 90 years of age. Participants were placed into cohorts based on the clinical history they reported. Recovered participants had two consecutive negative NP/OP PCR tests, healthcare professional clearance, or symptom resolution. These data come from a study of blood T cell repertoires in COVID-19. Turning to the study itself: Nucleic acid was either cDNA or gDNA, and it came from T cells, B-cell-depleted T cells, or PBMCs.

Some clones are missing from TCRdb's copy, which holds only in-frame ones; the method was immunoSEQ multiplex PCR. Of roughly 310,000 clones listed, approximately 90% are singletons. The TCR originated in a woman in her thirties or forties who had recovered from COVID-19. The gene calls are TRBV7-9 and TRBJ2-7; TRBD1 might be the D (5 bases). The specimen was PBMCs or T cells enriched from blood (not recorded which). DNA for the CDR3: TGTGCCAGCAGCCCTTCAGGGTACGAGCAGTACTTC. This codes for CASSPSGYEQYF.